Following are 19 T cell receptor beta chains from one sample sequenced in a study of T cells in Graves' hyperthyroidism and ophthalmopathy. Amplified TCR beta CDR3 regions came from RNA transcripts. The HTBI primer set served for first-round RT-PCR of the TCR CDR3. TCRdb processed the multiplex PCR reads anew with MiXCR; each CDR3 protein has one entry. The data contain about 740,000 distinct CDR3 sequences, 12% to 15% of them singletons. Sequences were obtained from blood. These receptors came from a woman aged 18-29 years with Graves' hyperthyroidism.

This clonotype was picked up a small number of times. The chain joins TRBV4-1 to TRBJ2-7; TRBD2 matches 14 bases. The length of the CDR3 is 17 residues. CDR1 MGHRA and CDR2 YSYEKL come from the germline V gene. Losses at the gene ends were 1 base for V and 2 bases for J; bases not matched to a gene: 4. The CDR3 region is CASSQVGLAGGPYEQYF. As DNA, the CDR3 is TGCGCCAGCAGCCAAGTAGGACTAGCGGGAGGACCCTACGAGCAGTACTTC.

The rearrangement uses TRBV15 and TRBJ2-4; TRBD2 agrees at 7 bases. The CDR3 is 14 amino acids. CDR1 and CDR2 (germline): LNHNV, YYDKDF (reference sequence). With V trimmed by 0 bases and J by 5 bases, 1 base remained unmatched. The CDR3 sequence is CATSRDRGENIQYF. The CDR3 nucleotides read TGTGCCACCAGCAGAGATCGGGGGGAAAACATTCAGTACTTC.

The sample holds many counts of this clonotype. The chain is built from TRBV30 and TRBJ2-3; 9 bases align to TRBD2. J was trimmed by 4 bases and V by 2 bases; bases with no gene match: 7. In germline, CDR1 is GTSNPN, CDR2 SVGIG (reference sequence). There are 15 residues in the CDR3. The CDR3 DNA reads TGTGCCTGGAGTCCGGGACTAGCATTCCCAGATACGCAGTATTTT. Amino acids: CAWSPGLAFPDTQYF.

This clonotype came up many times. The chain joins TRBV4-1 to TRBJ2-1; 8 positions agree with TRBD1. The CDR3 has 15 residues. V lost 0 bases and J lost 3; bases outside the gene matches: 1. From germline, CDR1 is MGHRA and CDR2 YSYEKL. CDR3 sequence (DNA): TGCGCCAGCAGCCAAGATGGGACAGGCTACAATGAGCAGTTCTTC. Its translation: CASSQDGTGYNEQFF.

The chain carries TRBV29-1 and TRBJ1-2; D gene uncertain. This CDR3 is 13 amino acids long. Germline V CDR1 and CDR2: SQVTM, ANQGSEA. V was trimmed by 4 bases and J by 0 bases, leaving 9 bases between them. The CDR3 DNA is TGCAGCGTTGCCTCGGATGCTAACTATGGCTACACCTTC. Its protein is CSVASDANYGYTF.

This clonotype was seen repeatedly, ten times or more. V is TRBV4-1 and J is TRBJ2-7; D uncertain. The CDR3 totals 16 residues. V lost 1 base to trimming and J lost 0 bases, with 13 bases between them. The V gene's germline CDR1 is MGHRA and CDR2 YSYEKL. The CDR3 DNA follows: TGCGCCAGCAGCCAAGCCTACCGCCTGAGCTCCTACGAGCAGTACTTC. This sequence encodes CASSQAYRLSSYEQYF.

The chain employs TRBV5-1 and TRBJ2-7; possible D gene TRBD1, 6 bases. V gave up 1 base and J gave up 2 bases, with 10 bases separating them. Germline CDR1 reads SGHRS; CDR2 reads YFSETQ. The CDR3 totals 14 residues. The DNA of the CDR3 is TGCGCCAGCAGCTTGCAGACAGGCCCCTACGAGCAGTACTTC. The encoded protein is CASSLQTGPYEQYF.

This clonotype was counted a few times. The chain is built from TRBV6-1 and TRBJ1-4; 7 positions match TRBD1. Trimming cost V 6 bases and J 12 bases; bases outside gene matches: 13. The CDR3 has 14 amino acids. CDR1 is MNHNS, CDR2 SASEGT, per germline. CDR3 sequence reads: CASRLRRQGSELFF. In DNA, the CDR3 is TGTGCCAGCAGACTGAGAAGACAGGGTTCGGAACTGTTTTTT.

Turning to this clonotype: A read error may be the cause here, since a much bigger clone is one base away. This chain uses TRBV7-8 with TRBJ2-1; 11 nucleotides agree with TRBD2. The DNA end lines up better with TRBJ2-7; the J call may be wrong. The V gene's germline CDR1 is SGHVS and CDR2 FQNEAQ. This CDR3 contains 15 residues. This chain's CDR3 is CASSSLSGRANEQYF. DNA of the CDR3: TGTGCCAGCAGCTCCCTTAGCGGGAGGGCGAATGAGCAGTACTTC.

Worth noting for this clonotype: This sequence may be a read error, since a much larger clone differs from it by one base. This CDR3 fails to terminate in the conserved phenylalanine or tryptophan, so it likely reflects a read error. This chain links TRBV20-1 with TRBJ2-7; TRBD2 agrees at 7 bases. The germline V gene has CDR1 DFQATT and CDR2 SNEGSKA (reference sequence). After removal of 0 bases from V and 2 bases from J, the junction contained 7 bases not matched to a gene. This CDR3 spans 15 amino acids. This CDR3 is CSAREIAGPAYEQYL. The DNA for the CDR3 is TGCAGTGCTAGAGAAATAGCGGGTCCGGCCTACGAGCAGTACTTG.

V usage is TRBV4-1 and J usage is TRBJ2-1; 11 positions agree with TRBD2. The V and J ends lost 3 bases and 2 bases, in that order; junction bases with no gene match: 6. This CDR3 is built from 17 residues. From germline, CDR1 is MGHRA and CDR2 YSYEKL. CDR3 in DNA: TGCGCCAGCAGCCATCGTAGCGGGAGGGTCGCCTACAATGAGCAGTTCTTC. Translation: CASSHRSGRVAYNEQFF.

This clonotype was counted at least ten times. The V and J genes are TRBV3-1 and TRBJ1-1; D not certain. The germline gives CDR1 LGHDT, CDR2 YNNKEL (reference sequence). The CDR3 spans 15 residues. V lost 0 bases and J lost 2, with 10 bases in between. For the CDR3, the DNA is TGTGCCAGCAGCCAAGACTCGGAGGGAAACACTGAAGCTTTCTTT. Its translation: CASSQDSEGNTEAFF.

This clonotype was picked up many times. The chain employs TRBV12-5 and TRBJ2-3, with TRBD1 identical over 8 bases. CDR3 length equals 13 residues. With V trimmed by 5 bases and J by 6 bases, 4 bases remained unmatched. Per the germline V gene, CDR1 is LGHNT and CDR2 is FRNRAP. The CDR3, as DNA: TGTGCTAGTGGTGTGACAGGGGCGGATACGCAGTATTTT. Translation: CASGVTGADTQYF.

J is TRBJ2-7 and V is TRBV28; 7 bases line up with TRBD1. Germline V gene data show CDR1 as MDHEN and CDR2 as SYDVKM. This CDR3 spans 14 amino acids. The V segment lost 7 bases and the J segment 7 bases; nucleotides outside the gene matches: 13. The CDR3 region has the DNA TGTGCCAGCAATCCCCGACAGGGATACAATGAGCAGTACTTC. Amino acid sequence: CASNPRQGYNEQYF.

The chain is built from TRBV7-9 and TRBJ1-2; D is undetermined. Trimming stripped 2 bases from V and 4 bases from J, with 5 bases between. The CDR3 runs 12 residues. Germline V gene sequence: CDR1 SEHNR, CDR2 FQNEAQ (reference sequence). CDR3 nucleotides: TGTGCCAGCAGCTTATGGCCCTATGGCTACACCTTC. Translating it yields CASSLWPYGYTF.

Ten or more counts support this clonotype. The V gene is TRBV11-2, the J gene TRBJ1-1; no clear D gene. Germline CDR1 SGHAT, CDR2 FQNNGV. The CDR3 covers 15 residues. The V gene lost 2 bases and the J gene lost 1 base, with 11 bases spanning the gap. Here the CDR3 DNA reads TGTGCCAGCAGCTTATTGAGGGCAAGGAACACTGAAGCTTTCTTT. Its protein product is CASSLLRARNTEAFF.

This clonotype has a count of ten or more. J is TRBJ2-1 and V is TRBV29-1; 14 bases map to TRBD2. The ends lost 2 bases at V and 7 bases at J; junction bases unmatched: 10. Germline CDR1 reads SQVTM; CDR2 reads ANQGSEA. CDR3 length: 17 amino acids. The CDR3: CSVENLGLAGVRNEQFF. The CDR3 coding sequence is TGCAGCGTTGAAAATCTGGGACTAGCGGGAGTAAGAAATGAGCAGTTCTTC.

There are many counts of this clonotype. The chain carries TRBV30 and TRBJ1-1, with D hard to call. This CDR3 comprises 11 residues. Germline CDR1 GTSNPN, CDR2 SVGIG (reference sequence). V was cut by 3 bases and J by 8 bases, with 10 bases left in between. The CDR3 loop is CAWSGWQEAFF. CDR3 sequence (DNA): TGTGCCTGGAGCGGTTGGCAGGAAGCTTTCTTT.

This clonotype was picked up many times. The chain carries TRBV20-1 and TRBJ2-7, with D perhaps TRBD2 (6 bases). CDR1 is DFQATT and CDR2 is SNEGSKA in the germline V gene (reference sequence). V was clipped by 0 bases and J by 9 bases, with 9 bases between them. This CDR3 is 11 amino acids long. The CDR3 protein is CSARDPGGQYF. DNA of the CDR3: TGCAGTGCTAGAGATCCCGGGGGGCAGTACTTC.